These 18 T cell receptor beta chains originate from one sample sequenced in a study of T-cell reconstitution after alpha-beta-depleted transplantation in children. Unique molecular identifiers were built into the TCRbeta library. TCRdb passed the PCR reads through MiXCR, listing each CDR3 protein once. The profile shows under 300,000 distinct CDR3 sequences, around a tenth of them singletons. Sequenced material: peripheral blood, taken 180 days after TCRalphabeta/CD19-depleted stem cell transplant. These receptors originate from a male patient between 2 and 10 years old who had a stem cell transplant for chronic granulomatous disease, so the T cells may come from the graft donor.

This clonotype was observed at least ten times. The V call is TRBV29-1, the J call TRBJ2-5, with D maybe TRBD2 (6 bases). This CDR3 is 12 amino acids long. Germline CDR1 and CDR2: SQVTM and ANQGSEA. The V and J ends lost 6 bases and 2 bases respectively, with 10 bases between them. The CDR3 nucleotides read TGCAGCGTGGGGGACTTTCAAGAGACCCAGTACTTC. This encodes CSVGDFQETQYF.

In its sample, this clonotype was seen many times. The chain uses TRBV7-2 and TRBJ2-3; D gene uncertain. CDR3 size: 12 residues. Germline V lookup: CDR1 SGHTA, CDR2 FQGNSA. Trimming shortened V by 0 bases and J by 5 bases, and 3 bases separated the two germline ends. As DNA, the CDR3 is TGTGCCAGCAGCTTAGCGCTAGATACGCAGTATTTT. This sequence encodes CASSLALDTQYF.

This clonotype appeared many times. The chain employs TRBV5-1 and TRBJ2-7; 10 nucleotides agree with TRBD1. Per the germline V gene, CDR1 is SGHRS and CDR2 is YFSETQ. J was trimmed by 4 bases and V by 9 bases; bases with no gene match: 16. This CDR3 is built from 16 residues. DNA of the CDR3: TGCGCCACCAGGGCCAATCCGGGACAGGGGTCTTACGAGCAGTACTTC. Translation: CATRANPGQGSYEQYF.

This clonotype has at least ten counts. The gene calls are TRBV5-1 and TRBJ2-1; 7 bases fit TRBD1. The CDR3 is 20 residues long. CDR1 and CDR2 (germline): SGHRS, YFSETQ. After removal of 1 base from V and 7 bases from J, the junction contained 23 bases not matched to a gene. CDR3 residues: CASSLKVLGRQGQGGNEQFF. CDR3 DNA: TGCGCCAGCAGCTTGAAAGTCTTGGGTAGACAGGGCCAAGGGGGTAATGAGCAGTTCTTC.

In its sample, this clonotype was seen many times. This chain links TRBV20-1 with TRBJ1-2, with D perhaps matching TRBD1 (5 bases). The V end was cut by 3 bases, the J end by 6 bases, with 14 bases between. Germline V lookup: CDR1 DFQATT, CDR2 SNEGSKA (reference sequence). The CDR3 has 13 amino acids. The CDR3 sequence: CSASTGQANGYTF. The DNA for the CDR3 is TGCAGTGCTAGTACGGGGCAGGCTAATGGCTACACCTTC.

This clonotype was found many times. The genes are TRBV5-6 and TRBJ2-7, with TRBD1 matching 8 bases. CDR1 and CDR2 (germline): SGHDT, YYEEEE. The CDR3 contains 13 residues. The V gene end was trimmed by 1 base and the J gene end by 4 bases; junction bases not matched to a gene: 1. The CDR3 loop is CASSLTGGYEQYF. As DNA, the CDR3 is TGTGCCAGCAGCTTGACAGGGGGATACGAGCAGTACTTC.

In its sample, this clonotype was seen many times. The rearrangement joins TRBV5-1 to TRBJ2-7; possibly TRBD2 for D (6 bases). This CDR3 region has 14 residues. Trimming stripped 0 bases from V and 2 bases from J, with 9 bases between. Germline lookup yields CDR1 SGHRS and CDR2 YFSETQ. The CDR3 sequence is CASSLAGAPYEQYF. In DNA form, the CDR3 reads TGCGCCAGCAGCTTGGCGGGAGCACCCTACGAGCAGTACTTC.

This clonotype was seen many times. V gene TRBV20-1 combines with J gene TRBJ1-1; the match to TRBD1 covers 7 bases. Trimming at V came to 5 bases and at J to 4 bases, leaving 13 bases not matched to a gene. The V gene's germline CDR1 is DFQATT and CDR2 SNEGSKA (reference sequence). This CDR3 is built from 15 residues. DNA for the CDR3: TGCAGTGCTGGAAGACAGGGCGTCGGAGGCACTGAAGCTTTCTTT. The encoded protein is CSAGRQGVGGTEAFF.

This clonotype was seen at least ten times. This sequence may be a read error, since a much larger clone differs from it by one base. This chain uses TRBV12-3 or TRBV12-4 with TRBJ2-2; D not certain. Trimming took off 11 bases at V and 2 bases at J, with 6 bases between the two ends. The CDR3 loop spans 11 amino acids. The CDR3 nucleotides read TGTGCCGGCTCAAACACCGGGGAGCTGTTTTTT. It is translated as CAGSNTGELFF.

To note about this clonotype: A much larger clone is a single base away; this may be a read error. This chain joins TRBV29-1 and TRBJ2-7; 7 positions agree with TRBD1. The CDR3 totals 15 residues. Per germline, CDR1 SQVTM and CDR2 ANQGSEA. The CDR3 is CSVVRADRSSYEQNF. CDR3 nucleotides: TGCAGCGTTGTTCGGGCGGACAGGAGCTCCTACGAGCAGAACTTC.

This clonotype was observed at least ten times. The chain combines TRBV7-8 with TRBJ1-5; TRBD1 is a possible D gene (6 bases). The V gene's germline CDR1 is SGHVS and CDR2 FQNEAQ. There are 15 residues in the CDR3. V was clipped by 6 bases and J by 4 bases, with 16 bases between them. DNA for the CDR3: TGTGCCAGCAGTATACATTCCGACAGGAATCAGCCCCAGCATTTT. Translation: CASSIHSDRNQPQHF.

This clonotype was detected ten times or more. V and J are TRBV5-1 and TRBJ1-1; D possibly corresponds to TRBD1 (5 bases). Trimming took off 6 bases at V and 4 bases at J, with 16 bases between the two ends. CDR3 size: 14 residues. CDR1 SGHRS and CDR2 YFSETQ come from the germline V gene. CDR3 amino acids: CASTAFEGPTEAFF. Here the CDR3 DNA reads TGCGCCAGCACCGCCTTCGAGGGGCCCACTGAAGCTTTCTTT.

This clonotype was counted ten times or more. This chain joins TRBV7-8 and TRBJ2-5, with D perhaps TRBD1 (6 bases). The CDR3 sequence is 15 residues long. The V and J ends lost 5 bases and 5 bases respectively, with 18 bases between them. Per germline, CDR1 SGHVS and CDR2 FQNEAQ. The CDR3 DNA sequence: TGTGCCAGCAGCCCATTACGGGGACAACGGGAGACCCAGTACTTC. As protein: CASSPLRGQRETQYF.

The V call is TRBV4-1, the J call TRBJ2-7; possible D gene TRBD1, 6 bases. CDR1 MGHRA and CDR2 YSYEKL come from the germline V gene. V lost 5 bases, J lost 0 bases, and 14 bases lay in between. The CDR3 covers 15 residues. The CDR3 DNA reads TGCGCCAGCAGCGCACGAGTAGGGGGCTCCTACGAGCAGTACTTC. Translation gives CASSARVGGSYEQYF.

This clonotype was detected many times. CDR3 protein: CASSPYGVNEQFF. CDR3 DNA sequence: TGTGCCAGCAGCCCCTACGGTGTCAATGAGCAGTTCTTC. The chain uses TRBV7-2 and TRBJ2-1, with D uncertain. The ends were cut back, 5 bases at V and 6 bases at J, with 11 bases in the middle. Germline values: CDR1 SGHTA, CDR2 FQGNSA. This CDR3 has 13 residues. The variable domain in full, with the rest retrieved from reference TRBV7-2 and TRBJ2-1, is GAGVSQSPSNKVTEKGKDVELRCDPISGHTALYWYRQSLGQGLEFLIYFQGNSAPDKSGLPSDRFSAERTGGSVSTLTIQRTQQEDSAVYLCASSPYGVNEQFFGPGTRLTVL.

At least ten counts were recorded for this clonotype. The chain combines TRBV4-3 with TRBJ2-5; D gene ambiguous. The CDR3 is made up of 13 amino acids. Germline CDR1 is LGHNA and CDR2 is YSLEER. V lost 4 bases, J lost 2 bases, and 8 bases lay in between. The CDR3 sequence is CASSPTFQETQYF. CDR3 DNA sequence: TGCGCCAGCAGCCCGACTTTTCAAGAGACCCAGTACTTC.

As for this clonotype: This may come from a read error, since a much larger clone is one base off. The chain joins TRBV12-3 or TRBV12-4 to TRBJ2-3; D is perhaps TRBD2 (5 bases). The CDR3 is 13 residues long. The V end lost 10 bases, the J end lost 0 bases, and 11 bases lay between the germline ends. The CDR3 bases are TGTGCCAACGAAGCGGAAAGCACAGATACGCAGTATTTT. Translation: CANEAESTDTQYF.

There are many counts of this clonotype. The chain has TRBV5-1 and TRBJ2-2; TRBD1 is a possible D gene (6 bases). Trimming stripped 4 bases from V and 6 bases from J, with 10 bases between. This CDR3 has 13 residues. In germline, CDR1 is SGHRS, CDR2 YFSETQ. The CDR3 spells CASSADRPGELFF. As DNA, the CDR3 is TGCGCCAGCAGCGCCGACAGGCCCGGGGAGCTGTTTTTT. Based on the CDR3 plus reference TRBV5-1 and TRBJ2-2, the full variable domain is KAGVTQTPRYLIKTRGQQVTLSCSPISGHRSVSWYQQTPGQGLQFLFEYFSETQRNKGNFPGRFSGRQFSNSRSEMNVSTLELGDSALYLCASSADRPGELFFGEGSRLTVL.